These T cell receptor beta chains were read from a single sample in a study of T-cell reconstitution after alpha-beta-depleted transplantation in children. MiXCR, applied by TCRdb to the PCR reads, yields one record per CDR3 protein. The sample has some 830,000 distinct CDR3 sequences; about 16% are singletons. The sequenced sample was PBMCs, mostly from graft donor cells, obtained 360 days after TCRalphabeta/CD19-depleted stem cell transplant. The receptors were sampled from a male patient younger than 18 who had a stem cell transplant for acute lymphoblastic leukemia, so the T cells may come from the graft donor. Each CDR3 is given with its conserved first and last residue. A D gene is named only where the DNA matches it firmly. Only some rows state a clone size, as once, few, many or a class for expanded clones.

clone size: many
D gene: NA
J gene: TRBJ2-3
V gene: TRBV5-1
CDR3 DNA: TGCGCCAGCAGCTTGGCCTATACGCAGTATTTT
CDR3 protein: CASSLAYTQYF

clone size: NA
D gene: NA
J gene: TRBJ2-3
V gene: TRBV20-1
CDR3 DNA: TGCAGCCCCGGTCCCCGGGAGAGGGGCACAGATACGCAGTATTTT
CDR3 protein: CSPGPRERGTDTQYF

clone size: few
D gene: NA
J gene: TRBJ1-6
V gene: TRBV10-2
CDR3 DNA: TGCGCCAGCAGTGAGTCCAGGGATAATTCACCCCTCCACTTT
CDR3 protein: CASSESRDNSPLHF

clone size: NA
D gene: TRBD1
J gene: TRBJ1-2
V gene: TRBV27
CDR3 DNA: TGTGCCAGCAGTTTCGGGTCCAGACAGGGGGGAAATGGCTACACCTTC
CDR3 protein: CASSFGSRQGGNGYTF

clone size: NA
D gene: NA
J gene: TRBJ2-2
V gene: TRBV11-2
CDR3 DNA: TGTGCCAGCAGCTTAGAACCTGCCGGTGGGGAGCTGTTTTTT
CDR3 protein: CASSLEPAGGELFF

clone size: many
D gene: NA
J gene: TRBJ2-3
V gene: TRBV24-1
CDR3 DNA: TGTGCCACCAGTGATTCCCCCGGGGACTTACCAGATACGCAGTATTTT
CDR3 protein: CATSDSPGDLPDTQYF

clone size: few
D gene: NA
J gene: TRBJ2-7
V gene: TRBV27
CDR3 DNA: TGTGCCAGCAGTTTATCGGCTAGCCTGCCCTACGAGCAGTACTTC
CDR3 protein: CASSLSASLPYEQYF

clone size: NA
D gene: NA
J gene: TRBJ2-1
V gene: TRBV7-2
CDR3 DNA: TGTGCCAGCACTTTGCGGATAGGCAATGAGCAGTTCTTC
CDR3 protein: CASTLRIGNEQFF

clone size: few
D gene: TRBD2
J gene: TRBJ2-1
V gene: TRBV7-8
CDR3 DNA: TGTGCCAGCAGCTTATGGGTTAGCGGGGATCGCAATGAGCAGTTCTTC
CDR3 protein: CASSLWVSGDRNEQFF

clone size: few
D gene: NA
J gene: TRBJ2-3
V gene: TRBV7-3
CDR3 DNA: TGTGCCAGCAGCGGGTCCCTTCCAGATACGCAGTATTTT
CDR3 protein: CASSGSLPDTQYF

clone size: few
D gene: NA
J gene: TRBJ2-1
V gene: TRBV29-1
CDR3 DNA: TGCAGCGTTGTTTGGGACTTAGGGAATGAGCAGTTCTTC
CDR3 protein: CSVVWDLGNEQFF

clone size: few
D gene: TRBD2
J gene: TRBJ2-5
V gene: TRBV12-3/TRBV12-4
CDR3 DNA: TGTGCCAGCACCTCAGCGGGAGGGTACCAAGAGACCCAGTACTTC
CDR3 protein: CASTSAGGYQETQYF

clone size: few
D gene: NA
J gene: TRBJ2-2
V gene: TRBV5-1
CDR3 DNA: TGCGCCAGCAGCACAACAGGGTCAGCCGGGGAGCTGTTTTTT
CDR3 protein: CASSTTGSAGELFF

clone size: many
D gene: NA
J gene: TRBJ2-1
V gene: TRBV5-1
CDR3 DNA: TGCGCCAGCAGCACCGGGGCCTACAATGAGCAGTTCTTC
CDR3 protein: CASSTGAYNEQFF

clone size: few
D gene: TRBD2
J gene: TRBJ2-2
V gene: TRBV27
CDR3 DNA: TGTGCCAGCAGTTGGGCTAGCGGGAACACCGGGGAGCTGTTTTTT
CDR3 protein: CASSWASGNTGELFF

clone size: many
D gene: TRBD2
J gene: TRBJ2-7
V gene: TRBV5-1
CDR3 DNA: TGCGCCAGCAGCAGTACGGGACTAGCGGGATTCGCCCGAACCTACGAGCAGTACTTC
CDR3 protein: CASSSTGLAGFARTYEQYF

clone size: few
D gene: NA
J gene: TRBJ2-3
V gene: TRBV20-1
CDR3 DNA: TGCAGTGCGAGCCAGAGGGTAGGCACAGATACGCAGTATTTT
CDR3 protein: CSASQRVGTDTQYF

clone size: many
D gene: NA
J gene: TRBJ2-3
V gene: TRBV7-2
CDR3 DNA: TGTGCCAGCAGCTTAGAGGTTGGGACAGATACGCAGTATTTT
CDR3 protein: CASSLEVGTDTQYF

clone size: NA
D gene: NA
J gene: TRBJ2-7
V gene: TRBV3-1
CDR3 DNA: TGTGCCAGCAGCCAAGAGTCGGCAACTACCTACGAGCAGTACTTC
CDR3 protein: CASSQESATTYEQYF

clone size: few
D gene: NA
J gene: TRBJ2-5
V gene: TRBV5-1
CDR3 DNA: TGCGCCAGCAGCTTGGGAATGGACAGTCAAGAGACCCAGTACTTC
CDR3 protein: CASSLGMDSQETQYF

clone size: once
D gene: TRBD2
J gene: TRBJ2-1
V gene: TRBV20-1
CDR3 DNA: TGCAGTGTTCTAGCGGATGTTCGATTTGAGCAGTTCTTC
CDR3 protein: CSVLADVRFEQFF

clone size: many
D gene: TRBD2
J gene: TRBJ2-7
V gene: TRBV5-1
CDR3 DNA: TGCGCCAGCAGCCCTAGCGGGAGTTCCTCCTACGAGCAGTACTTC
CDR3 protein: CASSPSGSSSYEQYF

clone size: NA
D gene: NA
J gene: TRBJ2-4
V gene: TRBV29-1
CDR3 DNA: TGCAGCGTTGAAGATCCGGGCACGCTAGCCAAAAACATTCAGTACTTC
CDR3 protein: CSVEDPGTLAKNIQYF

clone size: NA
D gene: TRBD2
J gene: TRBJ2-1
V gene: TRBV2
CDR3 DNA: TGTGCCAGGCGGGAGGAGGCATCCTTATACAATGAGCAGTTCTTC
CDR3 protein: CARREEASLYNEQFF

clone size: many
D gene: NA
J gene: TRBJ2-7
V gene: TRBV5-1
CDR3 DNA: TGCGCCAGCAGCCCGCCCAGAGTGACGAATTCCTACGAGCAGTACTTC
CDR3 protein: CASSPPRVTNSYEQYF

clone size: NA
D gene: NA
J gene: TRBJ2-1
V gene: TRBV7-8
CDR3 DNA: TGTGCCAGCAGCTTATATGGGACTTTTTACAATGAGCAGTTCTTC
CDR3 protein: CASSLYGTFYNEQFF

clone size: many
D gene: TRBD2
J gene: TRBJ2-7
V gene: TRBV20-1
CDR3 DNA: TGCAGTGCTAGGGCCAGCGGGAGAGCTTTCTACGAGCAGTACTTC
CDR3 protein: CSARASGRAFYEQYF

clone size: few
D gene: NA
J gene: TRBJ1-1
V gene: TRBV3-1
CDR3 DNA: TGTGCCAGCAGCCAAGCTATCTTGGAGTTCGACACTGAAGCTTTCTTT
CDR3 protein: CASSQAILEFDTEAFF

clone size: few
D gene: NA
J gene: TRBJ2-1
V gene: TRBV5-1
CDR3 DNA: TGCGCCAGCAGCTTGATGGGATACAATGAGCAGTTCTTC
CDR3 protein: CASSLMGYNEQFF

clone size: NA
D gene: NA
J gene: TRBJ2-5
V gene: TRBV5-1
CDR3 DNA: TGCGCCAGCAGCTTGGCCGGGGTAGAGGGGGAGACCCAGTACTTC
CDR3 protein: CASSLAGVEGETQYF

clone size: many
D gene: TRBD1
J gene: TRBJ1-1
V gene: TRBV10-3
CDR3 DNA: TGTGCCATCAGTGAGTCGACGGGACAGGGGTACACTGAAGCTTTCTTT
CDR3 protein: CAISESTGQGYTEAFF

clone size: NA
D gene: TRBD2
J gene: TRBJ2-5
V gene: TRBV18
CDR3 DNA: TGTGCCAGCTCGGGAGGGATCCAAGAGACCCAGTACTTC
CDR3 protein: CASSGGIQETQYF

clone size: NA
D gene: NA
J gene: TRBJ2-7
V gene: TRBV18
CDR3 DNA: TGTGCCAGCTCACGGGACCGCTACTACGAGCAGTACTTC
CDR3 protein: CASSRDRYYEQYF

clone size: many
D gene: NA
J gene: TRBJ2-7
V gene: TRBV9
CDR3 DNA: TGTGCCAGCAGCATGGGGGCCACGGTCTCCTACGAGCAGTACTTC
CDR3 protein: CASSMGATVSYEQYF

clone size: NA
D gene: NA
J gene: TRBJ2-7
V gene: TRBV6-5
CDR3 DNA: TGTGCCAGCAGTTACGATGGTAGGGGTCAGCAGCAGTACTTC
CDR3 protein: CASSYDGRGQQQYF

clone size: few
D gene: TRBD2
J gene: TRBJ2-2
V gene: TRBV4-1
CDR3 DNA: TGCGCCAGCAGCCAGACGACTAGCGGGCTGAACACCGGGGAGCTGTTTTTT
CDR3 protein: CASSQTTSGLNTGELFF

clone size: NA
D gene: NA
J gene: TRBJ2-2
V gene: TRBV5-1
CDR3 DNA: TGCGCCAGCAGCTTGGGGGACCTGGGCGGCGGGGAGCTGTTTTTT
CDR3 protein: CASSLGDLGGGELFF

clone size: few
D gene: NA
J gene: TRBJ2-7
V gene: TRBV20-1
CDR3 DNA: TGCAGTGCCCCCCCAGCACGGCCGTCCTCCTACGAGCAGTACTTC
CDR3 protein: CSAPPARPSSYEQYF

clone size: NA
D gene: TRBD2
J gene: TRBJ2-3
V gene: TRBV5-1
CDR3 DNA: TGCGCCAGCAGCCTAACTAGCGTACGAAGCACAGATACGCAGTATTTT
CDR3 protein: CASSLTSVRSTDTQYF

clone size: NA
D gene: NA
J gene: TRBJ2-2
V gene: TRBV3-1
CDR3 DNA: TGTGCCAGCAGCCATTCTCCGAGCATCCCCGGGGAGCTGTTTTTT
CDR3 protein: CASSHSPSIPGELFF